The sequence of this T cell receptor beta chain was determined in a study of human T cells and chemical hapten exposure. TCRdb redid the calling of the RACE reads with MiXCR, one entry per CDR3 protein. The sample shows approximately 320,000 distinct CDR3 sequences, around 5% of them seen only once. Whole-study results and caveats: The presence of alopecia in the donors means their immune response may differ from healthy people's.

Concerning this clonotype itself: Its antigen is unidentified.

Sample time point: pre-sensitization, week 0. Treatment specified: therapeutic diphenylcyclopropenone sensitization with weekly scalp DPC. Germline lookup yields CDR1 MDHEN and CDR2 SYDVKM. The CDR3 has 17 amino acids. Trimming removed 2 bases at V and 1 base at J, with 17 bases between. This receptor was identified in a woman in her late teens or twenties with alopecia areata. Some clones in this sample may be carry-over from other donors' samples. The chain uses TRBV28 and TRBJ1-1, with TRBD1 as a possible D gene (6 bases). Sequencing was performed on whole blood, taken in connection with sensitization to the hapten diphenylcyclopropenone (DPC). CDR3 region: CASSLKGGAGQNTEAFF. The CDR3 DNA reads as TGTGCCAGCAGTTTAAAGGGGGGTGCAGGGCAGAACACTGAAGCTTTCTTT.